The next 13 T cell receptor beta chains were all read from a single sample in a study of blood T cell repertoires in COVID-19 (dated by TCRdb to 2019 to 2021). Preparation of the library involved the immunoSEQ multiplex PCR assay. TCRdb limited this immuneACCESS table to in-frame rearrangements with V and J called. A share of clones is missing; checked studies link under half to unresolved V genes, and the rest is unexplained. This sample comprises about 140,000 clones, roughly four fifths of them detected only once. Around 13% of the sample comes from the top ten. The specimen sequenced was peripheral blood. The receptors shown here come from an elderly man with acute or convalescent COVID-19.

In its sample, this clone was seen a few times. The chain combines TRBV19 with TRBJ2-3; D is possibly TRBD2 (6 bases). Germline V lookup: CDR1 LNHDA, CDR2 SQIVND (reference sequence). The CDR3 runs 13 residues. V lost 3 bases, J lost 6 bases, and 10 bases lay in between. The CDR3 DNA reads TGTGCCAGTAGTATCCGGGGGTCGGATACGCAGTATTTT. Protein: CASSIRGSDTQYF.

CDR3 sequence reads: CASSPTSGADEQFF. The CDR3 coding sequence is TGTGCCAGCTCCCCGACTAGCGGGGCGGATGAGCAGTTCTTC. This chain joins TRBV18 and TRBJ2-1, with 11 bases fitting TRBD2. V gave up 6 bases and J gave up 8 bases; unmatched junction bases: 6. CDR3 length: 14 amino acids. Germline V gives CDR1 KGHSH, CDR2 LQKENI.

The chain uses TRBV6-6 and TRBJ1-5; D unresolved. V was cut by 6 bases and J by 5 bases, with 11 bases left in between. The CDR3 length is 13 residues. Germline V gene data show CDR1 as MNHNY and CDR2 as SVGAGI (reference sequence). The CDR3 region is CASRPTPYQPQHF. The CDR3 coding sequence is TGTGCCAGCAGACCCACTCCGTATCAGCCCCAGCATTTT.

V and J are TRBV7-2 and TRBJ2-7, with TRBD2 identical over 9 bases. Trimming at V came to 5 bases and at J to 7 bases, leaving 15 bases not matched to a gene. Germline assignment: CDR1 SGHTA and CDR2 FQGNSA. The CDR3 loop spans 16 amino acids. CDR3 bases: TGTGCCAGCAGCACCTCCTACGGCAGCGGGGGGCATGAGCAGTACTTC. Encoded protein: CASSTSYGSGGHEQYF.

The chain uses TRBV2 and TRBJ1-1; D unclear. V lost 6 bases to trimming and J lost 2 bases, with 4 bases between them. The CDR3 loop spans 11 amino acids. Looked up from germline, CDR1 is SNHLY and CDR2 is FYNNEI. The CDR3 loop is CASRRNTEAFF. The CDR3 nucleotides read TGTGCCAGCAGGCGCAACACTGAAGCTTTCTTT. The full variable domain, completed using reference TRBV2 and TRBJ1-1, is EPEVTQTPSHQVTQMGQEVILRCVPISNHLYFYWYRQILGQKVEFLVSFYNNEISEKSEIFDDQFSVERPDGSNFTLKIRSTKLEDSAMYFCASRRNTEAFFGQGTRLTVV.

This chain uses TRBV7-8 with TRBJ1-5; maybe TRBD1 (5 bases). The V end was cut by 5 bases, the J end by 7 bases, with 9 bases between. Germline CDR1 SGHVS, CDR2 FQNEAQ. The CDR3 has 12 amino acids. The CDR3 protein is CASSPDKQPQHF. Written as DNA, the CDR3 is TGTGCCAGCAGCCCGGACAAACAGCCCCAGCATTTT.

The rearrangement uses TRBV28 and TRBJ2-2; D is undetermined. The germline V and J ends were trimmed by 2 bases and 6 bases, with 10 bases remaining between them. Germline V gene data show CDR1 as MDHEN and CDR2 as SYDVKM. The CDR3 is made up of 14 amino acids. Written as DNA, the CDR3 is TGTGCCAGCAGTTTAATGGGCGACGCCGGGGAGCTGTTTTTT. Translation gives CASSLMGDAGELFF.

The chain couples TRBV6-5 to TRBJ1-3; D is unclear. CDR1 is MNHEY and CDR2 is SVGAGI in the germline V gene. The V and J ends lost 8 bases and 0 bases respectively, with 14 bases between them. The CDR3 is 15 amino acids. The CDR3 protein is CASAHLGASGNTIYF. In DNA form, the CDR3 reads TGTGCCAGCGCCCACCTGGGAGCCTCTGGAAACACCATATATTTT.

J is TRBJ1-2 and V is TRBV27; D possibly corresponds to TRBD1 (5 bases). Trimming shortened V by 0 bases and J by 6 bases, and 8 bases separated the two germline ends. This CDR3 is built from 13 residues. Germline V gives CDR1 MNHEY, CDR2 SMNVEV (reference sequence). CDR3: CASSLSWGDGYTF. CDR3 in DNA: TGTGCCAGCAGTTTATCCTGGGGGGATGGCTACACCTTC.

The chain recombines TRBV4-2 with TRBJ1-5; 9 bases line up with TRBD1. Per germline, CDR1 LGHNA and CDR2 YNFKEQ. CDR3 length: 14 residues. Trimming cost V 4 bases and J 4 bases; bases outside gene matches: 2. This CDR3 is CASSLDRGNQPQHF. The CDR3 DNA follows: TGTGCCAGCAGCCTCGACAGGGGGAATCAGCCCCAGCATTTT.

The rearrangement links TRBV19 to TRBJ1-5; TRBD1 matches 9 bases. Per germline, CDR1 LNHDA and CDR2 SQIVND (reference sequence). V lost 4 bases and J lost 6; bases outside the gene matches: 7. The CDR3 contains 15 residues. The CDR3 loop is CASSKWGQGSQPQHF. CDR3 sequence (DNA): TGTGCCAGTAGTAAATGGGGACAGGGAAGTCAGCCCCAGCATTTT. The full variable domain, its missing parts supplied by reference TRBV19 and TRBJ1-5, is DGGITQSPKYLFRKEGQNVTLSCEQNLNHDAMYWYRQDPGQGLRLIYYSQIVNDFQKGDIAEGYSVSREKKESFPLTVTSAQKNPTAFYLCASSKWGQGSQPQHFGDGTRLSIL.

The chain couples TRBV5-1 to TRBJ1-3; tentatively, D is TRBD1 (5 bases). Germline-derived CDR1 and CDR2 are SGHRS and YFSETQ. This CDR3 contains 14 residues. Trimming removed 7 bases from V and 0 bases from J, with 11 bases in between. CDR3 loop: CASQDTSSGNTIYF. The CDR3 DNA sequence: TGCGCCAGCCAGGACACGAGCTCTGGAAACACCATATATTTT.

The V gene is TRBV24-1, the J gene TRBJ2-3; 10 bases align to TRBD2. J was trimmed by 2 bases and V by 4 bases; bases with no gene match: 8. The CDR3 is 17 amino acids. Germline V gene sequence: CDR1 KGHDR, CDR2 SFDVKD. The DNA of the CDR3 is TGTGCCACCAGTGAGACCCTAGCGGGGGCGACCACAGATACGCAGTATTTT. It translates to CATSETLAGATTDTQYF.